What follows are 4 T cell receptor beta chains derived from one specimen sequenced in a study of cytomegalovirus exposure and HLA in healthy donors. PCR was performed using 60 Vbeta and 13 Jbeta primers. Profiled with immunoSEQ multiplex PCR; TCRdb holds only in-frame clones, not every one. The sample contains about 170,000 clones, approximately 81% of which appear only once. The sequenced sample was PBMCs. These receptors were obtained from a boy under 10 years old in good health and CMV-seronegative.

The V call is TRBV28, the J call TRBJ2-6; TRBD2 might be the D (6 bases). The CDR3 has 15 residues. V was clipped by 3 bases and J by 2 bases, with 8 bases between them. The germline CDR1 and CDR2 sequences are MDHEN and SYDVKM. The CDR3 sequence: CASSLWRAGANVLTF. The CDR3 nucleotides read TGTGCCAGCAGTTTGTGGAGGGCTGGGGCCAACGTCCTGACTTTC.

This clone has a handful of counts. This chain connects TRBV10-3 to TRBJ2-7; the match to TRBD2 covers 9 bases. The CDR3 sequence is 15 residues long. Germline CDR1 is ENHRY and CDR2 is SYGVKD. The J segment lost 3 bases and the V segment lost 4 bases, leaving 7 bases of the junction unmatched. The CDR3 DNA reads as TGTGCCATCAGTGCAGCGGGAGGAGGGGACTACGAGCAGTACTTC. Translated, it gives CAISAAGGGDYEQYF.

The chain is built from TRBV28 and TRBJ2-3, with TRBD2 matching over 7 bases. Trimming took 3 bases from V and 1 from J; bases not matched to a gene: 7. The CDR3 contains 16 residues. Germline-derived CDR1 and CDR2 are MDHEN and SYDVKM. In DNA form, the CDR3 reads TGTGCCAGCAGTTTCTCCCGGGACTACCGCACAGATACGCAGTATTTT. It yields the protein CASSFSRDYRTDTQYF.

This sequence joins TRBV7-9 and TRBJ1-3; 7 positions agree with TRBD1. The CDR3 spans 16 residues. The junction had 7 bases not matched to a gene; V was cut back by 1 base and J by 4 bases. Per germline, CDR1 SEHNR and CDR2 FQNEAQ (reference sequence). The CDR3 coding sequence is TGTGCCAGCAGCTTAGACAGGGGCTCATCGGGAAACACCATATATTTT. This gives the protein CASSLDRGSSGNTIYF.